The clone carrying this TCR beta chain has ten or more counts. As yet, its antigen is unknown. Its ends do not fully match the called genes, so a read error is possible. Germline lookup yields CDR1 WSHSY and CDR2 SAAADI. The CDR3 spans 14 residues. Amplification of the TCR beta CDR3 regions used RNA transcripts (as template). An initial RT-PCR round employing HTBI primers preceded a second-round multiplex PCR. MiXCR, applied by TCRdb to the multiplex PCR reads, yields one record per CDR3 protein. The table has approximately 1.2 million distinct CDR3 sequences, about 35% seen once; the top ten hold around 10%. These data come from a study of Graves' ophthalmopathy and Graves' hyperthyroidism. Study-level points and caveats: Among expanded thyroid clonotypes above 0.001 frequency, most also occurred in blood. Using 13 signatures, a model distinguished ophthalmopathy from stable hyperthyroidism, reaching just under 90% sensitivity and 70% to 83% specificity.

Among the hyperthyroidism patients, all were newly diagnosed, aged 18 to 65, with under 2 months' duration. Diagnoses were established from clinical symptoms, serum thyroxine, TRAb, thyroid ultrasound and orbital computed tomography. This TCR derives from an adult man with Graves' hyperthyroidism. Sequenced sample: peripheral blood or thyroid tissue (not recorded which). The chain couples TRBV10-2 to TRBJ1-5; the D is unclear. CDR3 DNA: TGTGCCAGCAGCGAGGACGGTAGCAATCAGCCCCAGCATTTT. Protein: CASSEDGSNQPQHF.